The 32 T cell receptor beta chains listed next were all sequenced from one sample in a study of T-cell memory formation after mild COVID-19. In TCRdb, the 5' RACE reads were re-called with MiXCR into one record per CDR3 protein. The sample shows approximately 54,000 distinct CDR3 sequences, roughly 12% of them seen only once. Sequenced sample: PBMCs or a T cell subset sorted from them (not recorded which). Receptor source: a man in his late teens or twenties who had mild COVID-19 (a few samples of this study predate the infection). Cell type and time point are not known.

This clonotype has only a few counts. The chain is built from TRBV11-2 and TRBJ2-1, with D possibly matching TRBD2 (5 bases). CDR3 length: 14 amino acids. The germline gives CDR1 SGHAT, CDR2 FQNNGV. V lost 2 bases and J lost 5, with 10 bases in between. The CDR3 here is CASSLSLAHNEQFF. In DNA, the CDR3 is TGTGCCAGCAGCTTAAGCCTAGCCCACAATGAGCAGTTCTTC.

In its sample, this clonotype was seen a few times. V is TRBV6-5 and J is TRBJ2-2, with D possibly TRBD1 on 5 matching bases. This CDR3 has 17 amino acids. Trimming stripped 3 bases from V and 4 bases from J, with 18 bases between. The germline CDR1 and CDR2 sequences are MNHEY and SVGAGI. CDR3 nucleotides: TGTGCCAGCAGTTATAATCCAGCCCGAAGGGGCACCGGGGAGCTGTTTTTT. It specifies CASSYNPARRGTGELFF.

The chain carries TRBV11-2 and TRBJ2-7; D is possibly TRBD1 (6 bases). Per the germline V gene, CDR1 is SGHAT and CDR2 is FQNNGV. V gave up 1 base and J gave up 7 bases, with 11 bases separating them. The CDR3 sequence is 13 residues long. The chain's CDR3 is CASSLVGGEEQYV. The DNA of the CDR3 is TGTGCCAGCAGCTTAGTTGGGGGCGAAGAGCAGTACGTC.

The chain employs TRBV9 and TRBJ1-6; D gene ambiguous. Per the germline V gene, CDR1 is SGDLS and CDR2 is YYNGEE. CDR3 size: 15 residues. Trimming took off 3 bases at V and 5 bases at J, with 12 bases between the two ends. The CDR3 bases are TGTGCCAGCAGCGCTAGTGGTGGGCATAATTCACCCCTCCACTTT. It is translated as CASSASGGHNSPLHF.

This clonotype was observed at least ten times. This chain joins TRBV5-1 and TRBJ2-2, with D unresolved. CDR1 and CDR2 from the germline V gene are SGHRS and YFSETQ. This CDR3 is built from 15 residues. V was shortened by 1 base and J by 2 bases, with 9 bases between the two germline ends. The DNA for the CDR3 is TGCGCCAGCAGCTTGAGAGGTCATAACACCGGGGAGCTGTTTTTT. This gives the protein CASSLRGHNTGELFF. The variable domain in full, completed from reference TRBV5-1 and TRBJ2-2, reads KAGVTQTPRYLIKTRGQQVTLSCSPISGHRSVSWYQQTPGQGLQFLFEYFSETQRNKGNFPGRFSGRQFSNSRSEMNVSTLELGDSALYLCASSLRGHNTGELFFGEGSRLTVL.

This clonotype has just a few counts. CDR3 residues: CASSASVGIAEAFF. The DNA of the CDR3 is TGTGCCAGCAGCGCCTCTGTGGGGATCGCTGAAGCTTTCTTT. The gene calls are TRBV7-9 and TRBJ1-1, with no clear D. The CDR3 is made up of 14 amino acids. V was pared by 5 bases and J by 6 bases, with 16 bases between. CDR1 is SEHNR and CDR2 is FQNEAQ in the germline V gene (reference sequence).

This chain joins TRBV24-1 and TRBJ2-3, with 7 nucleotides matching TRBD2. V lost 3 bases to trimming and J lost 0 bases; unmatched junction nucleotides: 2. The CDR3 is made up of 15 amino acids. Germline assignment: CDR1 KGHDR and CDR2 SFDVKD. The CDR3 loop is CATSDPGLSTDTQYF. CDR3 DNA sequence: TGTGCCACCAGTGATCCGGGACTAAGCACAGATACGCAGTATTTT.

This clonotype has just a few counts. The chain carries TRBV6-1 and TRBJ1-6; D remains unclear. Germline V CDR1 and CDR2: MNHNS, SASEGT. Trimming removed 7 bases at V and 6 bases at J, with 16 bases between. This CDR3 comprises 15 residues. This chain's CDR3 is CASMVSVGANSPLHF. CDR3 sequence (DNA): TGTGCCAGCATGGTCTCCGTGGGAGCTAATTCACCCCTCCACTTT.

This chain connects TRBV6-6 to TRBJ1-1; D is unresolved. Trimming took off 6 bases at V and 3 bases at J, with 17 bases between the two ends. This CDR3 comprises 15 residues. From germline, CDR1 is MNHNY and CDR2 SVGAGI (reference sequence). CDR3 sequence (DNA): TGTGCCAGCAGGAACCAAAGGGTTGGGGACACTGAAGCTTTCTTT. Translation gives CASRNQRVGDTEAFF.

This clonotype appeared many times. The chain joins TRBV6-5 to TRBJ2-2; 7 bases fit TRBD2. The trim removed 6 bases at V and 6 bases at J, leaving 13 bases unmatched. This CDR3 has 16 amino acids. The germline V gene has CDR1 MNHEY and CDR2 SVGAGI. The CDR3 DNA is TGTGCCAGCAGACTGCGCGCGGGGGAATACCCCGGGGAGCTGTTTTTT. Protein: CASRLRAGEYPGELFF.

The chain joins TRBV14 to TRBJ1-1, with a possible D match to TRBD1 (5 bases). Germline loops: CDR1 SGHDN, CDR2 FVKESK. V was shortened by 5 bases and J by 10 bases, with 17 bases between the two germline ends. The CDR3 covers 13 residues. CDR3 residues: CASSAGRGLGAFF. CDR3 DNA sequence: TGTGCCAGCAGCGCGGGGAGGGGCTTGGGAGCTTTCTTT.

This clonotype turned up a few times. The CDR3 sequence: CASSKRENGELFF. The CDR3 region has the DNA TGTGCCAGCAGCAAGCGGGAGAACGGGGAGCTGTTTTTT. V is TRBV7-2 and J is TRBJ2-2; 8 bases are shared with TRBD2. Losses at the gene ends were 5 bases for V and 7 bases for J; bases not matched to a gene: 3. Germline V gene lookup returns CDR1 SGHTA and CDR2 FQGNSA. The CDR3 length is 13 residues.

In this sample, this clonotype turned up many times. The J gene is TRBJ2-7, the V gene TRBV12-3 or TRBV12-4; D is unclear. CDR3 length: 17 residues. V lost 6 bases and J 6 bases, leaving 27 bases between the germline ends. The CDR3, as DNA: TGTGCCAGCAGCTCGAGCCGGTGGCTTCACCTATCGGGCGAGCAGTACTTC. Amino acids: CASSSSRWLHLSGEQYF.

This clonotype was seen only a few times. The V and J genes are TRBV19 and TRBJ1-6; 9 bases are shared with TRBD1. CDR3 length: 15 amino acids. The V and J ends lost 6 bases and 10 bases, in that order; junction bases with no gene match: 10. Looked up from germline, CDR1 is LNHDA and CDR2 is SQIVND (reference sequence). The CDR3 spells CASSRLRQGDSPLHF. The CDR3 DNA follows: TGTGCCAGTAGCCGTCTGAGACAGGGGGACTCACCCCTCCACTTT.

This sequence joins TRBV5-6 and TRBJ1-1, with 7 bases fitting TRBD1. J was trimmed by 6 bases and V by 5 bases; bases with no gene match: 7. Germline V gives CDR1 SGHDT, CDR2 YYEEEE. The CDR3 totals 13 residues. The CDR3 protein is CASSSRQGPEAFF. The CDR3 DNA reads as TGTGCCAGCAGTTCCAGACAGGGCCCTGAAGCTTTCTTT.

This clonotype showed up just a few times. The gene calls are TRBV5-5 and TRBJ2-1; D tentatively fits TRBD1 or TRBD2 (5 bases each). V dropped 4 bases and J dropped 6 bases, with 17 bases sitting between them. CDR3 length: 15 amino acids. Per the germline V gene, CDR1 is SGHKS and CDR2 is YYEKEE (reference sequence). CDR3 nucleotide sequence: TGTGCCAGCAGCCAGGGCCCCTCAAGCGGCAATGAGCAGTTCTTC. Translating it yields CASSQGPSSGNEQFF.

At least ten counts were recorded for this clonotype. The genes are TRBV7-2 and TRBJ2-3; D remains unclear. The germline gives CDR1 SGHTA, CDR2 FQGNSA. Trimming took 5 bases from V and 2 from J, leaving 11 bases between them. This CDR3 contains 14 residues. CDR3 coding DNA: TGTGCCAGCAGCCGGACCGATTACACAGATACGCAGTATTTT. Amino acid sequence: CASSRTDYTDTQYF. The entire variable domain, with the rest obtained from reference TRBV7-2 and TRBJ2-3, is as follows: GAGVSQSPSNKVTEKGKDVELRCDPISGHTALYWYRQSLGQGLEFLIYFQGNSAPDKSGLPSDRFSAERTGGSVSTLTIQRTQQEDSAVYLCASSRTDYTDTQYFGPGTRLTVL.

This clonotype was observed many times. The rearrangement links TRBV6-2 or TRBV6-3 to TRBJ2-4; 13 bases fit TRBD2. Germline V gene data show CDR1 as MNHEY and CDR2 as SVGEGT. The length of the CDR3 is 15 residues. V shed 5 bases, J shed 8 bases, and the junction held 6 bases outside the gene matches. CDR3 in amino acids: CASSGTSGEGDIQYF. CDR3 sequence (DNA): TGTGCCAGCAGTGGGACTAGCGGGGAAGGGGACATTCAGTACTTC.

The sample holds many counts of this clonotype. The chain has TRBV5-1 and TRBJ2-5; D may be TRBD1 or TRBD2 (6 bases each). V was cut by 0 bases and J by 6 bases, with 12 bases left in between. The germline CDR1 and CDR2 sequences are SGHRS and YFSETQ. This CDR3 contains 14 residues. The CDR3 spells CASSLEGGGKTQYF. The CDR3 DNA follows: TGCGCCAGCAGCTTGGAGGGGGGTGGCAAGACCCAGTACTTC.

This clonotype was observed a few times. The chain joins TRBV6-5 to TRBJ1-2; possible D gene TRBD1, 6 bases. The V gene lost 6 bases and the J gene lost 2 bases, with 10 bases spanning the gap. The germline CDR1 and CDR2 sequences are MNHEY and SVGAGI. The CDR3 runs to 13 residues. The CDR3 coding sequence is TGTGCCAGCAGATCCGGGACAAACTATGGCTACACCTTC. Protein sequence: CASRSGTNYGYTF.

The genes are TRBV7-8 and TRBJ2-1; 12 positions match TRBD1. The CDR3 loop spans 15 amino acids. V was clipped by 5 bases and J by 4 bases; unmatched bases: 3. CDR1 SGHVS and CDR2 FQNEAQ come from the germline V gene. The CDR3 reads CASSRDRGQYNEQFF. In DNA form, the CDR3 reads TGTGCCAGCAGCAGGGACAGGGGGCAGTACAATGAGCAGTTCTTC. The complete variable domain, with remaining parts taken from reference TRBV7-8 and TRBJ2-1, reads GAGVSQSPRYKVAKRGQDVALRCDPISGHVSLFWYQQALGQGPEFLTYFQNEAQLDKSGLPSDRFFAERPEGSVSTLKIQRTQQEDSAVYLCASSRDRGQYNEQFFGPGTRLTVL.

This clonotype was observed at least ten times. V and J are TRBV5-1 and TRBJ2-3; D unclear. Trimming took off 3 bases at V and 4 bases at J, with 9 bases between the two ends. Looked up from germline, CDR1 is SGHRS and CDR2 is YFSETQ. This CDR3 spans 13 amino acids. The CDR3 loop is CASSSPGPDTQYF. The CDR3 coding sequence is TGCGCCAGCAGCTCCCCTGGGCCAGATACGCAGTATTTT. Looking up the rest from reference TRBV5-1 and TRBJ2-3 gives the full variable domain: KAGVTQTPRYLIKTRGQQVTLSCSPISGHRSVSWYQQTPGQGLQFLFEYFSETQRNKGNFPGRFSGRQFSNSRSEMNVSTLELGDSALYLCASSSPGPDTQYFGPGTRLTVL.

In this sample, this clonotype turned up a few times. The chain uses TRBV7-2 and TRBJ1-1; D is possibly TRBD1 (5 bases). Trimming removed 1 base from V and 5 bases from J, with 11 bases in between. This CDR3 has 14 residues. The germline V gene encodes CDR1 SGHTA and CDR2 FQGNSA. CDR3 sequence (DNA): TGTGCCAGCAGCTTAGGCGGGGCTAGGACTGAAGCTTTCTTT. It codes for CASSLGGARTEAFF.

The chain combines TRBV6-1 with TRBJ2-5; TRBD2 matches 9 bases. Trimming at V came to 2 bases and at J to 2 bases, leaving 6 bases not matched to a gene. The CDR3 extends over 16 amino acids. Germline CDR1 reads MNHNS; CDR2 reads SASEGT. The CDR3 region has the DNA TGTGCCAGCAGTGAACTCGGCGGGGGGGGGCAAGAGACCCAGTACTTC. Its translation: CASSELGGGGQETQYF.

The gene calls are TRBV27 and TRBJ1-2, with a tentative D call TRBD1 (5 bases). The CDR3 is made up of 13 amino acids. V was clipped by 4 bases and J by 6 bases, with 12 bases between them. Germline loops: CDR1 MNHEY, CDR2 SMNVEV (reference sequence). The CDR3 protein is CASSSLRGDGYTF. As DNA, the CDR3 is TGTGCCAGCAGTTCTCTGCGGGGGGATGGCTACACCTTC.

The chain has TRBV24-1 and TRBJ2-5; TRBD1 agrees at 10 bases. Germline CDR1 KGHDR, CDR2 SFDVKD. The CDR3 contains 15 residues. V lost 4 bases and J lost 5; bases outside the gene matches: 6. The CDR3 is CATSDTGTGEETQYF. The DNA for the CDR3 is TGTGCCACCAGTGACACCGGGACAGGGGAGGAGACCCAGTACTTC.

V usage is TRBV6-5 and J usage is TRBJ1-6; no clear D. The V end was cut by 2 bases, the J end by 9 bases, with 5 bases between. The CDR3 runs to 12 residues. The V gene's germline CDR1 is MNHEY and CDR2 SVGAGI. The chain's CDR3 is CASSYPGSPLHF. CDR3 DNA sequence: TGTGCCAGCAGTTACCCGGGTTCACCCCTCCACTTT.

The genes are TRBV18 and TRBJ2-5; D not resolved. The CDR3 is 12 amino acids. V was cut by 3 bases and J by 5 bases, with 7 bases left in between. Germline lookup yields CDR1 KGHSH and CDR2 LQKENI. The CDR3, as DNA: TGTGCCAGCTCACCCGGCTTGGAGACCCAGTACTTC. Translation gives CASSPGLETQYF.

This clonotype has a handful of counts. The V and J genes are TRBV5-1 and TRBJ1-2; D unresolved. Per germline, CDR1 SGHRS and CDR2 YFSETQ. The CDR3 extends over 13 amino acids. V was shortened by 4 bases and J by 2 bases, with 9 bases between the two germline ends. The CDR3 spells CASSPERNYGYTF. The CDR3, as DNA: TGCGCCAGCAGCCCGGAAAGGAACTATGGCTACACCTTC.

This clonotype was observed a handful of times. The rearrangement joins TRBV27 to TRBJ2-3, with unresolved D. V was pared by 0 bases and J by 4 bases, with 8 bases between. The CDR3 extends over 14 amino acids. The germline V gene has CDR1 MNHEY and CDR2 SMNVEV (reference sequence). The CDR3 spells CASSLSDTADTQYF. CDR3 nucleotides: TGTGCCAGCAGTTTATCCGACACGGCAGATACGCAGTATTTT.

This sequence joins TRBV12-3 or TRBV12-4 and TRBJ1-2, with D perhaps matching TRBD1 (5 bases). The CDR3 runs to 13 residues. V lost 7 bases to trimming and J lost 4 bases, with 13 bases between them. The CDR3 reads CASTIGQGYGYTF. The CDR3 DNA reads TGTGCCAGCACCATAGGGCAGGGCTATGGCTACACCTTC.

This rearrangement joins TRBV7-8 to TRBJ2-7; D might be TRBD1 (8 bases). Trimming shortened V by 1 base and J by 6 bases, and 16 bases separated the two germline ends. CDR3 length: 15 residues. CDR1 and CDR2 from the germline V gene are SGHVS and FQNEAQ. CDR3 nucleotides: TGTGCCAGCAGCTTAGGCAGGGGGCGCGGGAGCGAGCAGTACGTC. Encoded protein: CASSLGRGRGSEQYV.